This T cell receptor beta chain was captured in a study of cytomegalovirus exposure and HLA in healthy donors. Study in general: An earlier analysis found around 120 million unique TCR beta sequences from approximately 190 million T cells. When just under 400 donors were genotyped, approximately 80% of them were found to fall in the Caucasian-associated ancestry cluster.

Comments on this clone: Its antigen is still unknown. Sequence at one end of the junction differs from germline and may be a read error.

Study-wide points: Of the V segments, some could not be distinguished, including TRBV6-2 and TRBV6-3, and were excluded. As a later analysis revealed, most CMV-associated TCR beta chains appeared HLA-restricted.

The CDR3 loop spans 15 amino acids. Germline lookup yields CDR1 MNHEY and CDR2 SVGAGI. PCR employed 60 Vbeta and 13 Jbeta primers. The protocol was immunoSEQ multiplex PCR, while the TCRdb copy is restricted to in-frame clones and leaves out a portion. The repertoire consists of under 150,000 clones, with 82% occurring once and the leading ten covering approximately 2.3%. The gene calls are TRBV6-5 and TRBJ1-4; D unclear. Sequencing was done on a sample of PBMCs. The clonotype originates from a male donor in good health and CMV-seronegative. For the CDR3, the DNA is TGTGCCGGCAGTCAACTTCAGAGCGGACGGGAAAAACTGTTTTTT. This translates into CAGSQLQSGREKLFF.